The 10 T cell receptor beta chains below all came from one sample that was sequenced in a study of immune evolution from preneoplasia to lung adenocarcinoma. Here immunoSEQ multiplex PCR was the method, and the copy in TCRdb shows in-frame clones only, minus some. The sample lists tens of thousands of clones; 65% to 75% were seen once. The sequenced material came from FFPE invasive lung adenocarcinoma tissue. The origin of the receptors is a person in their sixties or seventies with invasive lung adenocarcinoma. Some clones in this sample may be carry-over from other donors' samples.

The CDR3 spells CASSLGRIQETQYF. CDR3 in DNA: TGTGCCAGCAGCTTAGGCAGGATCCAAGAGACCCAGTACTTC. This chain connects TRBV7-8 to TRBJ2-5; D gene unclear. The germline V gene encodes CDR1 SGHVS and CDR2 FQNEAQ. Trimming shortened V by 1 base and J by 1 base, and 7 bases separated the two germline ends. The CDR3 is 14 amino acids.

The V and J genes are TRBV5-1 and TRBJ1-1; weak D call: TRBD1 (6 bases). Trimming stripped 0 bases from V and 6 bases from J, with 12 bases between. The length of the CDR3 is 14 residues. Germline CDR1 and CDR2: SGHRS and YFSETQ. In DNA form, the CDR3 reads TGCGCCAGCAGCTTGGTCCTTCAGGGGTCTGAAGCTTTCTTT. Protein: CASSLVLQGSEAFF.

This rearrangement joins TRBV4-2 to TRBJ2-1; 8 nucleotides agree with TRBD2. This CDR3 spans 14 amino acids. Trimming took 1 base from V and 12 from J; bases not matched to a gene: 8. Germline loops: CDR1 LGHNA, CDR2 YNFKEQ. Written as DNA, the CDR3 is TGTGCCAGCAGCCAAGGCAGGGTGGCGGGGGGGCAGTTCTTC. Residues: CASSQGRVAGGQFF.

The V call is TRBV7-9, the J call TRBJ2-6; D not resolved. Germline CDR1 and CDR2: SEHNR and FQNEAQ (reference sequence). The CDR3 contains 18 residues. Trimming shortened V by 7 bases and J by 1 base, and 20 bases separated the two germline ends. CDR3: CASTPTFLQRSGANVLTF. CDR3 coding DNA: TGTGCCAGCACCCCCACTTTCCTTCAAAGGTCTGGGGCCAACGTCCTGACTTTC.

Here the CDR3 DNA reads TGTGCCAGCAGCAAAGTCTGGAGGTTGGCGTACTTCCCCAATGAGCAGTTCTTC. Its protein product is CASSKVWRLAYFPNEQFF. This chain connects TRBV21-1 to TRBJ2-1; the table assigns TRBD2, which was not confirmed against the DNA. TRBV21-1 is a pseudogene. The CDR3 runs to 18 residues.

The V gene is TRBV30, the J gene TRBJ1-5; unclear D gene. The germline V and J ends were trimmed by 1 base and 0 bases, with 4 bases remaining between them. CDR1 is GTSNPN and CDR2 is SVGIG in the germline V gene (reference sequence). This CDR3 has 13 amino acids. CDR3 DNA sequence: TGTGCCTGGAGTGCCAGTAGCAATCAGCCCCAGCATTTT. It codes for CAWSASSNQPQHF.

V and J are TRBV4-2 and TRBJ1-2; D unclear. The CDR3 contains 13 residues. Germline-derived CDR1 and CDR2 are LGHNA and YNFKEQ. The ends were cut back, 4 bases at V and 2 bases at J, with 8 bases in the middle. Written as DNA, the CDR3 is TGTGCCAGCAGCCTCGAACGGAACTATGGCTACACCTTC. It codes for CASSLERNYGYTF.

The chain couples TRBV30 to TRBJ1-1; D possibly corresponds to TRBD1 (6 bases). The length of the CDR3 is 15 residues. Germline assignment: CDR1 GTSNPN and CDR2 SVGIG (reference sequence). V lost 2 bases and J lost 0, with 13 bases in between. CDR3 DNA: TGTGCCTGGAGTTTACAACAGGGTGTGAACACTGAAGCTTTCTTT. Its translation is CAWSLQQGVNTEAFF.

The rearrangement uses TRBV5-4 and TRBJ2-3; D gene unclear. The CDR3 sequence is 16 residues long. Germline V gene data show CDR1 as SGHNT and CDR2 as YYREEE (reference sequence). V gave up 0 bases and J gave up 2 bases, with 13 bases separating them. The CDR3 loop reads CASSLVGTRSTDTQYF. In nucleotides, the CDR3 is TGTGCCAGCAGCTTGGTGGGCACACGATCCACAGATACGCAGTATTTT.

By share, this clone ranks as medium-sized (0.01 to 0.1%). The V call is TRBV29-1, the J call TRBJ1-1, with 9 bases that match TRBD1. Losses at the gene ends were 3 bases for V and 7 bases for J; bases not matched to a gene: 15. Germline V gene sequence: CDR1 SQVTM, CDR2 ANQGSEA. The CDR3 contains 16 residues. CDR3 sequence: CSVEGDRARSKGEAFF. The CDR3 DNA reads as TGCAGCGTTGAGGGGGACAGGGCGAGGTCGAAGGGTGAAGCTTTCTTT.